A selection of T cell receptor beta chains follows, all from one sample in a study of cytomegalovirus exposure and HLA in healthy donors. Measured with immunoSEQ multiplex PCR; TCRdb has only the in-frame clones, and not every one. The sample contains 100,000 to 150,000 clones, around 79% of which appear only once. The sequenced sample consisted of PBMCs. The receptors stem from a woman aged 40 to 55 in good health and CMV-seropositive. CDR3s include the opening cysteine and the closing phenylalanine or tryptophan. Fields, in order: J gene, clone size, V gene, D gene, CDR3 protein, CDR3 DNA. A D gene is named only where the DNA matches it firmly. A clone size is listed for some rows: how often the clone was seen (once, few, many), or a class if it is expanded.

>TRBJ2-5|.|TRBV25-1|.
CASSGTVQETQYF
TGTGCCAGCAGTGGAACGGTTCAAGAGACCCAGTACTTC
>TRBJ1-5|.|TRBV7-2|TRBD1
CASSLVGTGANNQPQHF
TGTGCCAGCAGCTTAGTAGGGACAGGGGCTAACAATCAGCCCCAGCATTTT
>TRBJ2-3|.|TRBV19|TRBD1
CTSRDRGTDTQYF
TGTACCTCCCGGGACAGGGGAACAGATACGCAGTATTTT
>TRBJ2-7|.|TRBV5-6|.
CASSLAKGGWEQYF
TGTGCCAGCAGCTTGGCCAAGGGCGGGTGGGAGCAGTACTTC
>TRBJ2-5|.|TRBV30|TRBD1
CAWRDRGQETQYF
TGTGCCTGGCGGGACAGGGGACAAGAGACCCAGTACTTC
>TRBJ2-5|.|TRBV11-1|TRBD1
CASSSDRGGETQYF
TGTGCCAGCAGCTCGGACAGGGGGGGAGAGACCCAGTACTTC
>TRBJ2-1|.|TRBV10-3|TRBD2
CAISEPTSGGPSSYNEQFF
TGTGCCATCAGTGAGCCAACTAGCGGGGGGCCTTCCTCCTACAATGAGCAGTTCTTC
>TRBJ2-1|.|TRBV11-2|.
CASSWGGWAGANNEQFF
TGTGCCAGCAGCTGGGGAGGATGGGCGGGGGCCAACAATGAGCAGTTCTTC
>TRBJ2-1|.|TRBV10-3|TRBD2
CAISSSGMVSYNEQFF
TGTGCCATCAGTTCTAGCGGGATGGTCTCCTACAATGAGCAGTTCTTC
>TRBJ2-2|.|TRBV2|TRBD1
CASSPRTGAGELFF
TGTGCCAGCAGCCCCCGGACAGGGGCCGGGGAGCTGTTTTTT
>TRBJ2-5|once|TRBV7-9|TRBD1
CASSPGTGSRGTQYF
TGTGCCAGCAGCCCGGGGACAGGCAGCCGTGGGACCCAGTACTTC
>TRBJ1-1|.|TRBV30|TRBD1
CAWVDRGQFNTEAFF
TGTGCCTGGGTGGACAGGGGACAATTTAACACTGAAGCTTTCTTT
>TRBJ2-3|.|TRBV11-3|TRBD1
CASSSWTGEYADTQYF
TGTGCCAGCAGCTCTTGGACAGGGGAATATGCAGATACGCAGTATTTT
>TRBJ1-2|.|TRBV6-5|.
CASSYDQIQGGYTF
TGTGCCAGCAGTTACGACCAAATACAGGGTGGCTACACCTTC
>TRBJ2-1|few|TRBV7-8|.
CASSLFAGITYNEQFF
TGTGCCAGCAGCTTGTTTGCAGGGATTACCTACAATGAGCAGTTCTTC
>TRBJ2-5|.|TRBV9|TRBD2
CASSAEVAGPHPHF
TGTGCCAGCAGCGCGGAAGTAGCGGGTCCCCACCCCCACTTC
>TRBJ2-3|once|TRBV5-1|.
CASNDNIGTDTQYF
TGCGCCAGCAATGATAATATAGGCACAGATACGCAGTATTTT
>TRBJ1-5|few|TRBV7-9|.
CATSPGNSNQPQHF
TGTGCCACAAGTCCCGGGAATAGCAATCAGCCCCAGCATTTT
>TRBJ2-4|once|TRBV5-6|TRBD1
CASSWDRGRGNIQYF
TGTGCCAGCAGCTGGGACAGGGGGCGAGGAAACATTCAGTACTTC
>TRBJ1-4|.|TRBV18|.
CASSPGPAVVTNEKLFF
TGTGCCAGCTCACCAGGGCCCGCAGTAGTGACTAATGAAAAACTGTTTTTT
>TRBJ2-7|.|TRBV29-1|TRBD2
CSVRAGAYEQYF
TGCAGCGTTCGCGCGGGAGCCTACGAGCAGTACTTC
>TRBJ2-5|.|TRBV5-1|TRBD1
CASSSPGQQETQYF
TGCGCCAGCAGCTCCCCGGGACAGCAAGAGACCCAGTACTTC
>TRBJ2-3|.|TRBV13|.
CASETAGDTITDTQYF
TGTGCCAGCGAGACGGCAGGGGATACTATCACAGATACGCAGTATTTT
>TRBJ1-4|.|TRBV30|.
CAWTEDRGREKLFF
TGTGCCTGGACTGAGGACAGAGGACGCGAAAAACTGTTTTTT
>TRBJ2-1|.|TRBV4-2|.
CASSQEGSSRHDPDNEQFF
TGTGCCAGCAGCCAAGAGGGGTCTAGCAGACACGATCCGGACAATGAGCAGTTCTTC
>TRBJ1-1|few|TRBV27|TRBD1
CASSPAGTGRNTEAFF
TGTGCCAGCAGTCCAGCTGGGACAGGGCGGAACACTGAAGCTTTCTTT
>TRBJ2-7|.|TRBV19|.
CASSRTLPGSYEQYF
TGTGCCAGTAGCAGAACACTCCCAGGCTCCTACGAGCAGTACTTC
>TRBJ2-5|.|TRBV19|.
CASSIRRGETQYF
TGTGCCAGTAGTATTCGGCGGGGAGAGACCCAGTACTTC
>TRBJ2-7|.|TRBV7-9|.
CASSPGGTPFRGFEQYF
TGTGCCAGCAGCCCCGGCGGGACTCCTTTTAGGGGCTTCGAGCAGTACTTC
>TRBJ1-2|.|TRBV4-3|.
CASSQDAGMANYGYTF
TGCGCCAGCAGCCAAGATGCGGGGATGGCAAACTATGGCTACACCTTC
>TRBJ1-4|once|TRBV5-1|.
CASSRGGSEKLFF
TGCGCCAGCAGCCGGGGGGGTAGTGAAAAACTGTTTTTT
>TRBJ2-3|once|TRBV5-6|.
CASNLITSTDTQYF
TGTGCCAGCAACTTGATAACTAGCACAGATACGCAGTATTTT
>TRBJ2-7|.|TRBV6-1|.
CASSPGSLYEQYF
TGTGCCAGCAGCCCAGGGTCTCTCTACGAGCAGTACTTC
>TRBJ2-5|.|TRBV7-3|TRBD2
CASSLGSGGKETQYF
TGTGCCAGCAGCTTAGGTAGCGGGGGAAAGGAGACCCAGTACTTC
>TRBJ1-1|.|TRBV5-6|TRBD1
CASSLYRGAEAFF
TGTGCCAGCAGTTTATACAGGGGAGCTGAAGCTTTCTTT
>TRBJ2-3|.|TRBV30|TRBD2
CAWSTPGTSWPDTQYF
TGTGCCTGGAGTACACCCGGGACTAGTTGGCCAGATACGCAGTATTTT